One sample yielded the 24 T cell receptor beta chains listed below, sequenced in a study of blood T cell repertoires in COVID-19. Assay used: immunoSEQ multiplex PCR; TCRdb lists only in-frame clones, some missing. Here the sample spans about 400,000 clones, around 87% being singletons. The sequenced material came from PBMCs or T cells enriched from blood (not recorded which). These receptors all come from a woman between 50 and 59 years old who had recovered from COVID-19.

The chain uses TRBV18 and TRBJ2-1; TRBD1 is a possible D gene (6 bases). Per germline, CDR1 KGHSH and CDR2 LQKENI. The CDR3 covers 15 residues. V lost 0 bases to trimming and J lost 4 bases, with 10 bases between them. CDR3 DNA sequence: TGTGCCAGCTCACCACCGTGGACAGTATACAATGAGCAGTTCTTC. This encodes CASSPPWTVYNEQFF.

A note on this clone: Distinct nucleotide sequences in the sample also encode this CDR3. The V and J genes are TRBV5-1 and TRBJ1-2, with TRBD1 as a possible D gene (5 bases). CDR3 length equals 13 residues. Germline V lookup: CDR1 SGHRS, CDR2 YFSETQ. V was cut by 0 bases and J by 2 bases, with 5 bases left in between. CDR3 nucleotide sequence: TGCGCCAGCAGCTTGGGACAGAACTATGGCTACACCTTC. Its translation is CASSLGQNYGYTF.

V is TRBV3-1 (or the pseudogene TRBV3-2) and J is TRBJ1-2; D not resolved. CDR3 length: 14 amino acids. Germline V gives CDR1 LGHDT, CDR2 YNNKEL (reference sequence). Between the trimmed V and J ends, which lost 4 bases and 4 bases, there was a span of 13 bases. The CDR3 region is CASSPAGSGYGYTF. The CDR3 DNA follows: TGTGCCAGCAGCCCAGCGGGGTCCGGCTATGGCTACACCTTC.

The chain couples TRBV6-5 to TRBJ1-6, with TRBD1 identical over 11 bases. The J segment lost 10 bases and the V segment lost 8 bases, leaving 10 bases of the junction unmatched. The CDR3 consists of 15 residues. Per the germline V gene, CDR1 is MNHEY and CDR2 is SVGAGI. In DNA, the CDR3 is TGTGCCAGCGGACAGGGGGCGCGAGTTGTGTCACCCCTCCACTTT. This codes for CASGQGARVVSPLHF.

Worth noting for this clone: The sample contains more than one DNA sequence encoding this CDR3. In DNA, the CDR3 is TGTGCCAGCAGCTTGGTGGGACAGGGTACAGATACGCAGTATTTT. As protein: CASSLVGQGTDTQYF. The chain couples TRBV7-2 to TRBJ2-3; 9 bases align to TRBD1. V lost 3 bases to trimming and J lost 3 bases; unmatched junction nucleotides: 4. CDR3 length: 15 amino acids. CDR1 is SGHTA and CDR2 is FQGNSA in the germline V gene.

The chain employs TRBV7-8 and TRBJ1-1; D is ambiguous. The CDR3 runs to 13 residues. Germline loops: CDR1 SGHVS, CDR2 FQNEAQ. Trimming pared 5 bases from V and 1 base from J, leaving 8 bases between. CDR3 amino acids: CASSVTENTEAFF. Written as DNA, the CDR3 is TGTGCCAGCAGCGTCACAGAGAACACTGAAGCTTTCTTT.

V gene TRBV5-8 combines with J gene TRBJ1-6, with 10 bases that match TRBD1. The germline V gene encodes CDR1 SGHTS and CDR2 YDEGEE. The V and J ends lost 3 bases and 9 bases, in that order; junction bases with no gene match: 6. The CDR3 has 15 residues. Here the CDR3 reads CASSSLGTGVSPLHF. As DNA, the CDR3 is TGTGCCAGCAGCTCTCTAGGGACAGGGGTTTCACCCCTCCACTTT.

The chain uses TRBV20-1 and TRBJ1-4; D is possibly TRBD1 (5 bases). The CDR3 is made up of 15 amino acids. CDR1 DFQATT and CDR2 SNEGSKA come from the germline V gene (reference sequence). Trimming shortened V by 3 bases and J by 7 bases, and 18 bases separated the two germline ends. CDR3 bases: TGCAGTGCTAGTTCTCTCTTGGGGGGATTTGAAAAACTGTTTTTT. Protein sequence: CSASSLLGGFEKLFF.

The rearrangement uses TRBV9 and TRBJ1-6, with D possibly TRBD1 on 5 matching bases. Germline V gene lookup returns CDR1 SGDLS and CDR2 YYNGEE. V shed 0 bases and J shed 8 bases, with 12 bases lying between them. The CDR3 contains 15 residues. CDR3: CASSVAGRLDSPLHF. As DNA, the CDR3 is TGTGCCAGCAGCGTAGCAGGGCGGTTGGATTCACCCCTCCACTTT.

V and J are TRBV5-3 and TRBJ2-1, with 8 positions matching TRBD2. TRBV5-3 is flagged as an ORF with uncertain function. V was pared by 2 bases and J by 4 bases, with 5 bases of the junction left unmatched. This CDR3 comprises 15 residues. The CDR3 is CARSFSGEPYNEQFF. The CDR3 DNA sequence: TGTGCCAGAAGCTTTAGCGGGGAGCCTTACAATGAGCAGTTCTTC.

J is TRBJ1-1 and V is TRBV7-9; D is ambiguous. Germline CDR1 reads SEHNR; CDR2 reads FQNEAQ (reference sequence). The V gene lost 6 bases and the J gene lost 2 bases, with 4 bases spanning the gap. This CDR3 contains 11 residues. CDR3 coding DNA: TGTGCCAGCAGTCTAAACACTGAAGCTTTCTTT. Translating gives CASSLNTEAFF.

The V call is TRBV7-2, the J call TRBJ1-5; D gene unclear. The germline V and J ends were trimmed by 3 bases and 7 bases, with 10 bases remaining between them. The CDR3 sequence is 13 residues long. The germline gives CDR1 SGHTA, CDR2 FQGNSA. Here the CDR3 reads CASSFSLGQPQHF. The CDR3 coding sequence is TGTGCCAGCAGCTTCTCCCTCGGGCAGCCCCAGCATTTT.

The gene calls are TRBV19 and TRBJ2-7, with D maybe TRBD2 (6 bases). Trimming removed 4 bases from V and 2 bases from J, with 15 bases in between. CDR3 length equals 15 residues. In germline, CDR1 is LNHDA, CDR2 SQIVND (reference sequence). CDR3 in DNA: TGTGCCAGTAGTACTAATTGGGGGGATCCCTACGAGCAGTACTTC. The encoded protein is CASSTNWGDPYEQYF.

The chain carries TRBV3-1 (or the pseudogene TRBV3-2) and TRBJ1-4; possible D gene TRBD1, 5 bases. The CDR3 is 15 amino acids. Trimming removed 2 bases at V and 5 bases at J, with 12 bases between. Per germline, CDR1 LGHDT and CDR2 YNNKEL (reference sequence). Here the CDR3 reads CASSQLDSLNEKLFF. In nucleotides, the CDR3 is TGTGCCAGCAGCCAACTCGACAGCCTAAATGAAAAACTGTTTTTT.

V and J are TRBV18 and TRBJ2-5, with a possible D match to TRBD2 (5 bases). Trimming left V 6 bases short and J 0 bases short, with 14 bases between. Germline V gene sequence: CDR1 KGHSH, CDR2 LQKENI. This CDR3 has 15 amino acids. CDR3 sequence: CASSRSGSHQETQYF. In DNA form, the CDR3 reads TGTGCCAGCTCCCGCTCTGGGAGCCACCAAGAGACCCAGTACTTC.

The chain links TRBV24-1 to TRBJ2-5, with TRBD1 matching 9 bases. J lost 2 bases, V lost 4 bases, and 4 bases had no gene match. Germline CDR1 reads KGHDR; CDR2 reads SFDVKD. This CDR3 has 15 amino acids. For the CDR3, the DNA is TGTGCCACCAGTGACCCGACAGGGGGTCAAGAGACCCAGTACTTC. Its translation: CATSDPTGGQETQYF.

The chain joins TRBV29-1 to TRBJ2-1, with 10 positions matching TRBD1. The CDR3 spans 14 residues. Germline V gives CDR1 SQVTM, CDR2 ANQGSEA. Trimming cost V 4 bases and J 6 bases; bases outside gene matches: 6. The CDR3 nucleotides read TGCAGCGTTGTCGGGGACAGGGGTGGCAATGAGCAGTTCTTC. Translated, it gives CSVVGDRGGNEQFF.

The rearrangement uses TRBV7-8 and TRBJ1-5; D possibly corresponds to TRBD1 (6 bases). This CDR3 has 18 amino acids. Trimming stripped 4 bases from V and 3 bases from J, with 22 bases between. Germline V gene sequence: CDR1 SGHVS, CDR2 FQNEAQ. Here the CDR3 reads CASSSPGRGGLYNQPQHF. The CDR3 DNA follows: TGTGCCAGCAGCTCCCCGGGAAGGGGGGGGTTATACAATCAGCCCCAGCATTTT.

The CDR3 sequence: CASSHTSGNYEQYF. The CDR3 nucleotides read TGTGCCAGCAGCCATACTAGCGGAAACTACGAGCAGTACTTC. The chain joins TRBV7-9 to TRBJ2-7; 8 positions match TRBD2. Germline V gene lookup returns CDR1 SEHNR and CDR2 FQNEAQ (reference sequence). With V trimmed by 5 bases and J by 3 bases, 6 bases remained unmatched. The CDR3 contains 14 residues.

This sequence joins TRBV2 and TRBJ1-1, with unresolved D. V was shortened by 6 bases and J by 3 bases, with 11 bases between the two germline ends. This CDR3 has 13 amino acids. Germline V gene sequence: CDR1 SNHLY, CDR2 FYNNEI. DNA for the CDR3: TGTGCCAGCAGCCAGATTGGTTACACTGAAGCTTTCTTT. Protein sequence: CASSQIGYTEAFF.

The V call is TRBV6-5, the J call TRBJ1-5; perhaps TRBD1 as D (5 bases). Trimming shortened V by 2 bases and J by 4 bases, and 9 bases separated the two germline ends. The CDR3 is made up of 14 amino acids. Germline V CDR1 and CDR2: MNHEY, SVGAGI. The CDR3 is CASSYGGRNQPQHF. DNA of the CDR3: TGTGCCAGCAGTTACGGGGGGAGGAATCAGCCCCAGCATTTT.

V gene TRBV10-3 combines with J gene TRBJ2-7; TRBD1 matches 7 bases. This CDR3 is built from 15 residues. Germline V gene lookup returns CDR1 ENHRY and CDR2 SYGVKD. V dropped 3 bases and J dropped 5; count of bases not matched to a gene: 10. In nucleotides, the CDR3 is TGTGCCATCAGTGATAGGAAGACAGGGATCAACGAGCAGTACTTC. Translating gives CAISDRKTGINEQYF.

The V and J genes are TRBV4-3 and TRBJ2-2; D uncertain. The CDR3 contains 13 residues. The V and J ends lost 3 bases and 4 bases respectively, with 6 bases between them. Germline CDR1 is LGHNA and CDR2 is YSLEER. CDR3 bases: TGCGCCAGCAGCCATACGGGCACCGGGGAGCTGTTTTTT. Translated: CASSHTGTGELFF.

V usage is TRBV7-2 and J usage is TRBJ2-3; 12 nucleotides match TRBD2. From germline, CDR1 is SGHTA and CDR2 FQGNSA. This CDR3 has 16 residues. V shed 4 bases and J 2 bases; nucleotides not matched to a gene: 4. This CDR3 is CASSSGLAGTTDTQYF. Written as DNA, the CDR3 is TGTGCCAGCAGCTCTGGACTAGCGGGGACCACAGATACGCAGTATTTT. The full variable domain, in which reference TRBV7-2 and TRBJ2-3 provide the parts outside the CDR3, is GAGVSQSPSNKVTEKGKDVELRCDPISGHTALYWYRQSLGQGLEFLIYFQGNSAPDKSGLPSDRFSAERTGGSVSTLTIQRTQQEDSAVYLCASSSGLAGTTDTQYFGPGTRLTVL.